The entry below describes one TCR beta chain. Antigen unknown. The data belong to a study of T cells in localized non-small cell lung cancer. Data came from immunoSEQ multiplex PCR; TCRdb stores just in-frame clones and leaves some out. The sample has approximately 52,000 clones, 77% seen once. Study-level results: Median detection of top 100 tumor clones in adjacent lung was about 60 clones. Uninvolved neighboring lung showed the greatest T cell clonality, exceeding tumor.

Germline lookup yields CDR1 MDHEN and CDR2 SYDVKM. This CDR3 is 15 amino acids long. V trimming: 6 bases; J trimming: 3 bases; junction bases outside the gene matches: 7. The sample in question was peripheral blood, obtained before any cancer treatment. The chain employs TRBV28 and TRBJ2-2; 7 nucleotides agree with TRBD2. The clonotype originates from a man aged 35-75 years with stage I squamous cell lung carcinoma. CDR3 region: CASRPGLADTGELFF. The CDR3 nucleotides are TGTGCCAGCAGACCGGGGCTAGCGGACACCGGGGAGCTGTTTTTT.